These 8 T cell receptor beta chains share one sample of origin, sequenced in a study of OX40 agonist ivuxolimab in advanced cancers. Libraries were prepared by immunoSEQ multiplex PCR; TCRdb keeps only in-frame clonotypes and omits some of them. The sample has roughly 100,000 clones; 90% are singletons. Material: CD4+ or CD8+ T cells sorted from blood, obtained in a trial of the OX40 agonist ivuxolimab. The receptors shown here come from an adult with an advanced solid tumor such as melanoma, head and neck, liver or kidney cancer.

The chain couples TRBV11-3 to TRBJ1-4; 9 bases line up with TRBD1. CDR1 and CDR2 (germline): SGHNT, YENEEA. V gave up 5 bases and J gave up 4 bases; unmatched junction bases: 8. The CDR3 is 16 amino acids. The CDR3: CASSPGQGIFNEKLFF. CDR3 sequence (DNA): TGTGCCAGCAGCCCCGGACAGGGGATTTTTAATGAAAAACTGTTTTTT.

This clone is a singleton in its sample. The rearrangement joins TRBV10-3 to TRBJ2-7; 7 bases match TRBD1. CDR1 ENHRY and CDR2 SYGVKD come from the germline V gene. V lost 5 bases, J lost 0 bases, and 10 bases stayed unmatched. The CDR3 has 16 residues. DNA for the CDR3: TGTGCCATCAGTTGGGTTCGACAGGGAGACTCCTACGAGCAGTACTTC. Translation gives CAISWVRQGDSYEQYF.

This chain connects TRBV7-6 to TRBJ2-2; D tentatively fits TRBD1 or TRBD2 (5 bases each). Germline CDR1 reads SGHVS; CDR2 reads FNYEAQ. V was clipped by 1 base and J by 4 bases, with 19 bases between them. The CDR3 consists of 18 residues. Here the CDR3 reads CASSLGFRGAVITGELFF. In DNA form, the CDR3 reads TGTGCCAGCAGCTTAGGGTTTCGAGGGGCAGTGATCACCGGGGAGCTGTTTTTT.

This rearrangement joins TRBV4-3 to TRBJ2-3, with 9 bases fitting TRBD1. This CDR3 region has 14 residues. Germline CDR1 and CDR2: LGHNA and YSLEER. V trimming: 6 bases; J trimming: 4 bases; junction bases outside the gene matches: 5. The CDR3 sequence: CASRRGTGPDTQYF. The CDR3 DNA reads TGCGCCAGCAGACGGGGGACAGGGCCAGATACGCAGTATTTT.

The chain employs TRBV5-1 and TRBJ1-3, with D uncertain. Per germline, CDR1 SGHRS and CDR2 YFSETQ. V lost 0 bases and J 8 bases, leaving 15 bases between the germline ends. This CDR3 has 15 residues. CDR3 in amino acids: CASSLAGQRADTIYF. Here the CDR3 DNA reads TGCGCCAGCAGCTTGGCCGGGCAGAGGGCGGACACCATATATTTT. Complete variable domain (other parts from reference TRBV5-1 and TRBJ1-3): KAGVTQTPRYLIKTRGQQVTLSCSPISGHRSVSWYQQTPGQGLQFLFEYFSETQRNKGNFPGRFSGRQFSNSRSEMNVSTLELGDSALYLCASSLAGQRADTIYFGEGSWLTVV.

The CDR3 DNA sequence: TGCGCCAGCAGCCAAGGGGGACTAGCATCCTACAATGAGCAGTTCTTC. Translation: CASSQGGLASYNEQFF. The chain recombines TRBV4-3 with TRBJ2-1; 9 bases map to TRBD2. Germline V lookup: CDR1 LGHNA, CDR2 YSLEER. The trim removed 1 base at V and 1 base at J, leaving 2 bases unmatched. There are 16 residues in the CDR3.

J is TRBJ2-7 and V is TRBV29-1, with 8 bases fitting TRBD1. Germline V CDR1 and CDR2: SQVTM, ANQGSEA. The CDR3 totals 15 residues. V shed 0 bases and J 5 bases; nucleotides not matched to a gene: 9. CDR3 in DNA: TGCAGCGTTGAAGATCCTCAGGGGGCGAGGAACGAGCAGTACTTC. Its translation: CSVEDPQGARNEQYF.

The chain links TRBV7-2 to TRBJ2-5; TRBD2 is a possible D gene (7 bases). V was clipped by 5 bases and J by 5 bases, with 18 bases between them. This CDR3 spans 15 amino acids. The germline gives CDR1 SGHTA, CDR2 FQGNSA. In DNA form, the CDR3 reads TGTGCCAGCAGCCCACCGGGGGGCGGCTGGGAGACCCAGTACTTC. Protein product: CASSPPGGGWETQYF.